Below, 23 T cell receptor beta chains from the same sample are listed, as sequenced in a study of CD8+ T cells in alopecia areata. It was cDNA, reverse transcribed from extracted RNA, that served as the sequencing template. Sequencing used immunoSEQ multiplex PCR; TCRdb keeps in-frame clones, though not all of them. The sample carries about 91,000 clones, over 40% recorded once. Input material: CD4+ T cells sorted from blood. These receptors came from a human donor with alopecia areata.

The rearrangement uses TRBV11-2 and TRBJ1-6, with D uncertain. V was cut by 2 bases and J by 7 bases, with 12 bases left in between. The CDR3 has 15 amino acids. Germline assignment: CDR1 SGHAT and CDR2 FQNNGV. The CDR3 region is CASSLRSPLNSPLHF. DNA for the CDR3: TGTGCCAGCAGCTTAAGGTCGCCACTAAATTCACCCCTCCACTTT.

The CDR3 DNA reads TGCGCCAGCAGCTTGGGGGGCCCCGACCAAGAGACCCAGTACTTC. Translation gives CASSLGGPDQETQYF. The chain employs TRBV5-1 and TRBJ2-5, with D possibly being TRBD1 (5 bases). Germline loops: CDR1 SGHRS, CDR2 YFSETQ. V lost 0 bases and J 0 bases, leaving 9 bases between the germline ends. The CDR3 sequence is 15 residues long.

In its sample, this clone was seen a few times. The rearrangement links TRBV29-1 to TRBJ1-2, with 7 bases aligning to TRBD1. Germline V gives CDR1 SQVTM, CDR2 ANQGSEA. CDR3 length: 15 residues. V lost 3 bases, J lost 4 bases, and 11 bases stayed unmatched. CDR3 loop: CSVDGRDRRFYGYTF. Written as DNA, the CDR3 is TGCAGCGTTGATGGGCGGGACAGAAGGTTCTATGGCTACACCTTC.

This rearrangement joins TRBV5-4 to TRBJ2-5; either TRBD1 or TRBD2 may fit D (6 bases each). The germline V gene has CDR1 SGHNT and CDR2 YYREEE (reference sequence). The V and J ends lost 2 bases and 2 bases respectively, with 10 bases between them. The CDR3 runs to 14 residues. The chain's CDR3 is CASSFGGQQETQYF. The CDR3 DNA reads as TGTGCCAGCAGCTTCGGGGGCCAGCAAGAGACCCAGTACTTC.

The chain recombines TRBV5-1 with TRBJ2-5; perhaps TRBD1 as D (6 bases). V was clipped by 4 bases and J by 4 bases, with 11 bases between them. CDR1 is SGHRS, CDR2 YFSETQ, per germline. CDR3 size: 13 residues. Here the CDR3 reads CASSQGQRETQYF. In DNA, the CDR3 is TGCGCCAGCAGCCAAGGACAGAGAGAGACCCAGTACTTC.

The CDR3 coding sequence is TGCAGCGTACGGACAGGCGGTGGGTTTGGCTACACCTTC. Its protein product is CSVRTGGGFGYTF. V is TRBV29-1 and J is TRBJ1-2, with 7 bases fitting TRBD1. The CDR3 covers 13 residues. V lost 6 bases, J lost 7 bases, and 11 bases stayed unmatched. Germline V gene data show CDR1 as SQVTM and CDR2 as ANQGSEA.

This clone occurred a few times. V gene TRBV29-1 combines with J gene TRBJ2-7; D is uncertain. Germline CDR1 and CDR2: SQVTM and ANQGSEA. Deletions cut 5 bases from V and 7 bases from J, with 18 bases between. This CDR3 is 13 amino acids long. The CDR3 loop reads CSVLRPLSGEQYF. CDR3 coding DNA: TGCAGCGTTTTGAGACCGCTCTCTGGAGAGCAGTACTTC.

The DNA of the CDR3 is TGTGCCAGCAGTGGCCCTCGACTAGGCACAGATACGCAGTATTTT. Its translation is CASSGPRLGTDTQYF. The gene calls are TRBV6-4 and TRBJ2-3, with a tentative D call TRBD2 (6 bases). Germline V gives CDR1 MRHNA, CDR2 SNTAGT. V lost 4 bases and J 1 base, leaving 12 bases between the germline ends. This CDR3 is built from 15 residues.

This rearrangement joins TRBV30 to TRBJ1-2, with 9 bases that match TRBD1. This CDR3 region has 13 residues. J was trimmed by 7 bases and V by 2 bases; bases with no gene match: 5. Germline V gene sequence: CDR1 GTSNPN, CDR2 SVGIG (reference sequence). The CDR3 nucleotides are TGTGCCTGGAGTCCCGGGACAGGGTTTGGCTACACCTTC. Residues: CAWSPGTGFGYTF.

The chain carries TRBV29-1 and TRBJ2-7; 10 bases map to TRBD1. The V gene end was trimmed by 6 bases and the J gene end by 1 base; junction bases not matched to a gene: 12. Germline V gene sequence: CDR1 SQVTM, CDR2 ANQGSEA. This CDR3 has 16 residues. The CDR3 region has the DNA TGCAGCGTGTGTCCGGTCCGGGACAGGGGATCCTACGAGCAGTACTTC. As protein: CSVCPVRDRGSYEQYF.

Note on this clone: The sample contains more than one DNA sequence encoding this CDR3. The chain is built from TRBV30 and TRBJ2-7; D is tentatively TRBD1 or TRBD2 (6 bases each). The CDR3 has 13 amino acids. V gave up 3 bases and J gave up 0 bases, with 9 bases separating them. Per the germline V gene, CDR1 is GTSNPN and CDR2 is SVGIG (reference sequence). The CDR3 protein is CAWRGGSSYEQYF. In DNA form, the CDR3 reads TGTGCCTGGAGGGGGGGCAGCTCCTACGAGCAGTACTTC. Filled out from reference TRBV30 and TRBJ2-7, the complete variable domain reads SQTIHQWPATLVQPVGSPLSLECTVEGTSNPNLYWYRQAAGRGLQLLFYSVGIGQISSEVPQNLSASRPQDRQFILSSKKLLLSDSGFYLCAWRGGSSYEQYFGPGTRLTVT.

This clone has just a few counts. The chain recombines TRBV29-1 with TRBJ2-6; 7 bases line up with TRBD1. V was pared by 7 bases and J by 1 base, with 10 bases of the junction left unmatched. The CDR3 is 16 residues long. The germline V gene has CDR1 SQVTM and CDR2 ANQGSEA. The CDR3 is CSATGAPGSGANVLTF. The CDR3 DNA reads TGCAGCGCCACAGGGGCGCCTGGGTCTGGGGCCAACGTCCTGACTTTC.

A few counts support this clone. The CDR3 loop is CASSLGPPGAKNIQYF. The CDR3 DNA follows: TGTGCCAGCAGCTTAGGCCCACCCGGGGCCAAAAACATTCAGTACTTC. The chain joins TRBV7-3 to TRBJ2-4; D unclear. The CDR3 consists of 16 residues. Looked up from germline, CDR1 is SGHTA and CDR2 is FQGTGA. Trimming took off 2 bases at V and 1 base at J, with 12 bases between the two ends.

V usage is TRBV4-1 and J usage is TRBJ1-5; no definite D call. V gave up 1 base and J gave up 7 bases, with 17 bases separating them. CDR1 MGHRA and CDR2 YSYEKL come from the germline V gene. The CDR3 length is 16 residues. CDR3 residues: CASSQVNLLAGQPQHF. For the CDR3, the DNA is TGCGCCAGCAGCCAAGTTAATCTCTTGGCCGGCCAGCCCCAGCATTTT.

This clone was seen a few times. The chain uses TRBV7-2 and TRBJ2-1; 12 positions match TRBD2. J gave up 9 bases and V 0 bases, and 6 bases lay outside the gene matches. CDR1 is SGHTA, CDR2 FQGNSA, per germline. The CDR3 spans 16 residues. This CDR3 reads CASSLALAGGRTEQFF. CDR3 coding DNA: TGTGCCAGCAGCTTAGCCCTAGCGGGGGGGAGGACTGAGCAGTTCTTC.

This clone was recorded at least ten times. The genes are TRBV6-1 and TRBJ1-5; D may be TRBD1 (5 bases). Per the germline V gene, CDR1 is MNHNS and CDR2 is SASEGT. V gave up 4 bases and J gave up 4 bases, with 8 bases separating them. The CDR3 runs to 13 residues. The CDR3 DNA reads TGTGCCAGCAGTGCTCAGGGTAATCAGCCCCAGCATTTT. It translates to CASSAQGNQPQHF.

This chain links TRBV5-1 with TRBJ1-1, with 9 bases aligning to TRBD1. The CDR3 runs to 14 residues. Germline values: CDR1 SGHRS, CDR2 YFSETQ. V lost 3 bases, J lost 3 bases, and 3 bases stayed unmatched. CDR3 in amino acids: CASSWDRVDTEAFF. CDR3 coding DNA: TGCGCCAGCAGCTGGGACAGGGTGGACACTGAAGCTTTCTTT.

The CDR3 is CSGKKSGGPLADTQYF. CDR3 DNA sequence: TGCAGCGGGAAGAAGTCAGGGGGCCCTCTCGCAGATACGCAGTATTTT. J is TRBJ2-3 and V is TRBV29-1; 8 positions match TRBD1. J was trimmed by 4 bases and V by 7 bases; bases with no gene match: 16. The CDR3 is 16 residues long. The germline V gene has CDR1 SQVTM and CDR2 ANQGSEA.

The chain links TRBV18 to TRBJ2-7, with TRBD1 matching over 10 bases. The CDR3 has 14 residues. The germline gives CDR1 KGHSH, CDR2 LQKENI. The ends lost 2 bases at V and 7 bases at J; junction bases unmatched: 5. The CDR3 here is CASSPGQGEREQYF. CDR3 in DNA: TGTGCCAGCTCACCAGGACAGGGGGAAAGGGAGCAGTACTTC.

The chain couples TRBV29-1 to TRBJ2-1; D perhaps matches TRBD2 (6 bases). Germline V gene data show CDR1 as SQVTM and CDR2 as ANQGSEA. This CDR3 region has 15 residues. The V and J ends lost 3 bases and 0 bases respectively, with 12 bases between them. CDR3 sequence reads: CSVDGFGSSYNEQFF. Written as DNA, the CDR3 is TGCAGCGTTGACGGGTTCGGGAGCTCCTACAATGAGCAGTTCTTC.

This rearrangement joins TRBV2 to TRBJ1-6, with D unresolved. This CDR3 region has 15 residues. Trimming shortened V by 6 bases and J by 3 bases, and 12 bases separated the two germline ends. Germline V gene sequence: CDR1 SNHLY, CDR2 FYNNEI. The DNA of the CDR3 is TGTGCCAGCAGCGCGGACGGAAACTATAATTCACCCCTCCACTTT. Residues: CASSADGNYNSPLHF.

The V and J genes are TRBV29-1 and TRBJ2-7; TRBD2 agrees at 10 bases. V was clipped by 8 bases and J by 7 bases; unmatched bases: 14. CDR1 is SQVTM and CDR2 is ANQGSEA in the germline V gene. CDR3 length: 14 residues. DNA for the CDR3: TGCAGCACGAGCGGGAGGGCCGCCGAGGGGGAGCAGTACTTC. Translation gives CSTSGRAAEGEQYF.

DNA for the CDR3: TGTGCCAGCAGCTGGGACCAAGAGACCCAGTACTTC. Its translation is CASSWDQETQYF. The V and J genes are TRBV28 and TRBJ2-5; D gene unclear. CDR1 is MDHEN and CDR2 is SYDVKM in the germline V gene. The length of the CDR3 is 12 residues. V shed 6 bases and J shed 0 bases, with 5 bases lying between them.